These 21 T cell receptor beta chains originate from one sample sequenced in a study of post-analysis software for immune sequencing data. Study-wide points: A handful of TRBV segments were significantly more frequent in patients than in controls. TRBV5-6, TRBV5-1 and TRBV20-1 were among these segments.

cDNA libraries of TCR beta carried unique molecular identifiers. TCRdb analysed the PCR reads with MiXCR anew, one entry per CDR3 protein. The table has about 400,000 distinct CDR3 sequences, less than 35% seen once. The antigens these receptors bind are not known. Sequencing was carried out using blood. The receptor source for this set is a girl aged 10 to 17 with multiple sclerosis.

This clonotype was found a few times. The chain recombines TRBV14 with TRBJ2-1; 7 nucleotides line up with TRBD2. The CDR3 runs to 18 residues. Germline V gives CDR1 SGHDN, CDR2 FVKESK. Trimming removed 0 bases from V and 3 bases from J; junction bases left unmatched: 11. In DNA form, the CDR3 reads TGTGCCAGCAGCCAAGATATGGGAGCGGGGAGTTTCTACAATGAGCAGTTCTTC. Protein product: CASSQDMGAGSFYNEQFF.

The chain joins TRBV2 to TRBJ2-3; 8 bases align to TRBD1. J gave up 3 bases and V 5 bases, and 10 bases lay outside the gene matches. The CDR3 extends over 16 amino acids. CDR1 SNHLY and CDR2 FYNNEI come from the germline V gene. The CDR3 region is CASSPLGQGATDTQYF. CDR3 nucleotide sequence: TGTGCCAGCAGTCCTCTAGGACAGGGAGCGACAGATACGCAGTATTTT.

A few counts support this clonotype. The CDR3 region has the DNA TGTGCCAGCAGACGAGCCCAAGAGACCCAGTACTTC. This sequence encodes CASRRAQETQYF. The chain combines TRBV7-8 with TRBJ2-5, with D unclear. The germline V gene encodes CDR1 SGHVS and CDR2 FQNEAQ. The CDR3 extends over 12 amino acids. V gave up 6 bases and J gave up 1 base, with 6 bases separating them. The full variable domain, completed using reference TRBV7-8 and TRBJ2-5, is GAGVSQSPRYKVAKRGQDVALRCDPISGHVSLFWYQQALGQGPEFLTYFQNEAQLDKSGLPSDRFFAERPEGSVSTLKIQRTQQEDSAVYLCASRRAQETQYFGPGTRLLVL.

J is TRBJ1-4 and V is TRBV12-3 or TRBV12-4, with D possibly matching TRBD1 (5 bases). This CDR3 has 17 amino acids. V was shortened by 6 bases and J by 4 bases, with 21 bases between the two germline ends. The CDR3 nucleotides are TGTGCCAGCAGCCAGAGATTAGGGGTCCGGGGTAATGAAAAACTGTTTTTT. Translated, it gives CASSQRLGVRGNEKLFF.

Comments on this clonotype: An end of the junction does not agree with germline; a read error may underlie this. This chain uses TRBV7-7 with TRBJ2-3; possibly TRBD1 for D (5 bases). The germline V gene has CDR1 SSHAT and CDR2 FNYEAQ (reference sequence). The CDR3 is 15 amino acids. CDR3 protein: CASSLAPTGTDTQYF. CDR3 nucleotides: TGTGCTAGCAGCTTAGCTCCGACAGGCACAGATACGCAGTATTTT.

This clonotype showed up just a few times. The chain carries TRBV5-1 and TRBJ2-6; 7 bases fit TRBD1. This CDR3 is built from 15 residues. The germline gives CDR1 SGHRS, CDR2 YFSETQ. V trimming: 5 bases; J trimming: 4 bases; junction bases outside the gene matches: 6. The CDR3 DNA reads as TGCGCCAGCAGACCCGACAGGGTCGGGGCCAACGTCCTGACTTTC. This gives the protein CASRPDRVGANVLTF. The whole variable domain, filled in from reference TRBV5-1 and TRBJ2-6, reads KAGVTQTPRYLIKTRGQQVTLSCSPISGHRSVSWYQQTPGQGLQFLFEYFSETQRNKGNFPGRFSGRQFSNSRSEMNVSTLELGDSALYLCASRPDRVGANVLTFGAGSRLTVL.

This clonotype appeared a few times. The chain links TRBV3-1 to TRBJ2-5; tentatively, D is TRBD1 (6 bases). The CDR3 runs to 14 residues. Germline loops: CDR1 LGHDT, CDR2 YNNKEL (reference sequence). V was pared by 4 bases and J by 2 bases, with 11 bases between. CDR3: CASSRGPTQETQYF. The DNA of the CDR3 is TGTGCCAGCAGCCGGGGGCCAACGCAAGAGACCCAGTACTTC.

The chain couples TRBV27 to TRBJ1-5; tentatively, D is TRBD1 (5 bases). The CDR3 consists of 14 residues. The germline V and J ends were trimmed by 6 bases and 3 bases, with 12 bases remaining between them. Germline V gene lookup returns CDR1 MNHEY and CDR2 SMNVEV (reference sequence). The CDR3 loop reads CASRPGTVNQPQHF. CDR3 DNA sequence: TGTGCCAGCAGGCCTGGGACGGTCAATCAGCCCCAGCATTTT.

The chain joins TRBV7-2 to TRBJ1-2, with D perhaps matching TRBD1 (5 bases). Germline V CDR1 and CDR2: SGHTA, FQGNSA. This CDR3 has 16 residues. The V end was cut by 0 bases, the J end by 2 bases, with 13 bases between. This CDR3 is CASSLATRGLNYGYTF. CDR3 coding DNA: TGTGCCAGCAGCTTAGCCACACGGGGGTTAAACTATGGCTACACCTTC. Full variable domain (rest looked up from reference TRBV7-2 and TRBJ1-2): GAGVSQSPSNKVTEKGKDVELRCDPISGHTALYWYRQSLGQGLEFLIYFQGNSAPDKSGLPSDRFSAERTGGSVSTLTIQRTQQEDSAVYLCASSLATRGLNYGYTFGSGTRLTVV.

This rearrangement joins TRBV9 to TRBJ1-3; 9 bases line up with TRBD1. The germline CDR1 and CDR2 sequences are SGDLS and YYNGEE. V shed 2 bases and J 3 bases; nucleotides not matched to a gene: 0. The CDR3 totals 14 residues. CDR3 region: CASSVGQGGNTIYF. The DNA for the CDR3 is TGTGCCAGCAGCGTGGGACAGGGTGGAAACACCATATATTTT.

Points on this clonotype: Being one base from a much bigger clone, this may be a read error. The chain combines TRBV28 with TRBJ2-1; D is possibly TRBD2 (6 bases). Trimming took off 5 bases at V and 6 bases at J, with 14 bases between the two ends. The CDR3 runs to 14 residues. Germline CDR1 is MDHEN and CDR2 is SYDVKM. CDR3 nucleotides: TGTGCCAGCAGTGGAGGGTGGGGGAGCAATGAGCAGTTCTTC. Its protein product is CASSGGWGSNEQFF.

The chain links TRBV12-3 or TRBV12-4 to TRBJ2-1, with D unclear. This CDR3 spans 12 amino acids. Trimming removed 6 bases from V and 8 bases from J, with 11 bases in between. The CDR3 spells CASSRMWDEQFF. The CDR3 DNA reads TGTGCCAGCAGCCGCATGTGGGATGAGCAGTTCTTC.

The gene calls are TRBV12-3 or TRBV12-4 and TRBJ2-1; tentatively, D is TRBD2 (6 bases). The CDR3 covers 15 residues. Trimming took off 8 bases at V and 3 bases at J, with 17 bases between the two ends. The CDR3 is CASGRRGEDYNEQFF. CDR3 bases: TGTGCCAGCGGGAGGCGGGGTGAAGACTACAATGAGCAGTTCTTC.

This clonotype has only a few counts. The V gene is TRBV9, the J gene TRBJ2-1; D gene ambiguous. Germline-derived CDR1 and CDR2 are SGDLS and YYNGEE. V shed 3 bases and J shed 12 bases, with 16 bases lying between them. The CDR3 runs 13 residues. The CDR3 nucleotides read TGTGCCAGCAGCGGGCAGACCCGGACGGTGCAGTTCTTC. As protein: CASSGQTRTVQFF. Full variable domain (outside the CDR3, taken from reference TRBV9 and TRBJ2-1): DSGVTQTPKHLITATGQRVTLRCSPRSGDLSVYWYQQSLDQGLQFLIQYYNGEERAKGNILERFSAQQFPDLHSELNLSSLELGDSALYFCASSGQTRTVQFFGPGTRLTVL.

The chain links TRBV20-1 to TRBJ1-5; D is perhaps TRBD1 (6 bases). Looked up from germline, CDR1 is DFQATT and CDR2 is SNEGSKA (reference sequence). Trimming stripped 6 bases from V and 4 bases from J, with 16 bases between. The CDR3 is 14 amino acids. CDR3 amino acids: CSADEGGPNQPQHF. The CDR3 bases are TGCAGTGCCGATGAGGGGGGCCCTAATCAGCCCCAGCATTTT.

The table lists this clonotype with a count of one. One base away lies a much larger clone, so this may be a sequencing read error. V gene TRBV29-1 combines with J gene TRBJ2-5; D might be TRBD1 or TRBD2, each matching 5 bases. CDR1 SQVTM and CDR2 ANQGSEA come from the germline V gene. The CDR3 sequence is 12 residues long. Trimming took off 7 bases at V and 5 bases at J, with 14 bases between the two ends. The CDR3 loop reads CSGLRGVETQYF. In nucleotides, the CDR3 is TGCAGCGGACTGAGAGGGGTGGAGACCCAGTACTTC. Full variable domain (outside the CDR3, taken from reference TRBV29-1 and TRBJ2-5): SAVISQKPSRDICQRGTSLTIQCQVDSQVTMMFWYRQQPGQSLTLIATANQGSEATYESGFVIDKFPISRPNLTFSTLTVSNMSPEDSSIYLCSGLRGVETQYFGPGTRLLVL.

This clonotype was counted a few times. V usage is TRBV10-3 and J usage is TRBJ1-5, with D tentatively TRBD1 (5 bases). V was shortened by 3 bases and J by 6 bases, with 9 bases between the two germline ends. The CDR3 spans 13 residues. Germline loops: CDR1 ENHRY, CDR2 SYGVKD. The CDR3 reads CAISDREVQPQHF. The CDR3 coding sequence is TGTGCCATCAGTGACAGGGAGGTTCAGCCCCAGCATTTT.

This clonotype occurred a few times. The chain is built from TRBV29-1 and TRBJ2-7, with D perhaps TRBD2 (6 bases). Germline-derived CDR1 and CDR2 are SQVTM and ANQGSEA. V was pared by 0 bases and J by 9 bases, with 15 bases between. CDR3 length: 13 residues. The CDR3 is CSVEEVPGGGQYF. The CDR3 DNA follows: TGCAGCGTTGAAGAAGTTCCTGGGGGAGGGCAGTACTTC.

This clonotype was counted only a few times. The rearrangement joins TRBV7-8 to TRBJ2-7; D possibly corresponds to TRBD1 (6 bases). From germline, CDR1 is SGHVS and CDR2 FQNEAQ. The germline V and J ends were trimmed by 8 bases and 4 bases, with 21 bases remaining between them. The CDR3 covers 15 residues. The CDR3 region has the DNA TGTGCCAGCGGTCCTGTCCGGACAGACCCTTACGAGCAGTACTTC. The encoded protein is CASGPVRTDPYEQYF.

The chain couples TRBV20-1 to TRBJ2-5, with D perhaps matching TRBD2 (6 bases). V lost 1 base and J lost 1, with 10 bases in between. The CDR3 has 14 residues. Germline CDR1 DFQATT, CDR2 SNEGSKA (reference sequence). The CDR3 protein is CSARGGAGQETQYF. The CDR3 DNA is TGCAGTGCTAGAGGAGGAGCGGGCCAAGAGACCCAGTACTTC.

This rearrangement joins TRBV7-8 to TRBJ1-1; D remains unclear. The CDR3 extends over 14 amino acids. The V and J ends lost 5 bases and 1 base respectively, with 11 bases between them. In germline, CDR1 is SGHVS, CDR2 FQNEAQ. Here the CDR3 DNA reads TGTGCCAGCAGCCCGACGGAGGGGAACACTGAAGCTTTCTTT. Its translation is CASSPTEGNTEAFF.